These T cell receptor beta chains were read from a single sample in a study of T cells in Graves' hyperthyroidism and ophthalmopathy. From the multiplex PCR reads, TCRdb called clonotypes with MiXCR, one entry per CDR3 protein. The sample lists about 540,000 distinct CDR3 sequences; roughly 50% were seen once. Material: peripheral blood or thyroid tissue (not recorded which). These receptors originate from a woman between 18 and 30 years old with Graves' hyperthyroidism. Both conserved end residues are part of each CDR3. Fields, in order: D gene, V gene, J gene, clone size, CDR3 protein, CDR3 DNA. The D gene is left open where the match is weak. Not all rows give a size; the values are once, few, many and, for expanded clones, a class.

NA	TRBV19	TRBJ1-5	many	CASSSLQGVARPQHF	TGTGCCAGTAGTAGCCTACAGGGAGTAGCAAGGCCCCAGCATTTT
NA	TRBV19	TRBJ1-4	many	CASSPNRAHEKLFF	TGTGCCAGTAGCCCTAACAGGGCACATGAAAAACTGTTTTTT
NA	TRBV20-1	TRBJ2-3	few	CSAMTGTQNGVTDTQYF	TGCAGTGCCATGACCGGGACACAAAACGGGGTCACAGATACGCAGTATTTT
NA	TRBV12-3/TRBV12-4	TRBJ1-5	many	CASSMTDSNQPQHF	TGTGCCAGCAGTATGACGGATAGCAATCAGCCCCAGCATTTT
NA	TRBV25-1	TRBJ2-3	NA	CASSEEEVQTDTQYF	TGTGCCAGCAGTGAAGAAGAGGTCCAGACAGATACGCAGTATTTT
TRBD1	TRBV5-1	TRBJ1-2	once	CASSWGQGENYGYTF	TGCGCCAGCAGCTGGGGACAGGGAGAGAACTATGGCTACACCTTC
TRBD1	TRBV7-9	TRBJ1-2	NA	CASSPADRVGNGYTF	TGCGCCAGCAGCCCGGCGGACAGGGTCGGCAATGGCTACACCTTC
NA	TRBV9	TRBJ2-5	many	CASSVAIWETQYF	TGTGCCAGCAGCGTAGCGATTTGGGAGACCCAGTACTTC
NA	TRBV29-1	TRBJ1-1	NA	CSVGARGTEAFF	TGCAGCGTGGGGGCGCGGGGCACTGAAGCTTTCTTT
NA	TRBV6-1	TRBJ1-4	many	CASSEQLSEKLFF	TGTGCCAGCAGTGAACAGCTCTCTGAAAAACTGTTTTTT
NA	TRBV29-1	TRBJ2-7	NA	CSVVGTPYEQYF	TGCAGCGTAGTGGGGACTCCCTACGAGCAGTACTTC
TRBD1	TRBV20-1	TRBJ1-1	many	CSAGRGQGLTEAFF	TGCAGTGCTGGGCGGGGACAGGGTTTGACTGAAGCTTTCTTT
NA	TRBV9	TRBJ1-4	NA	CASSVGREEEKLFF	TGTGCCAGCAGCGTAGGCAGGGAAGAGGAAAAACTGTTTTTT